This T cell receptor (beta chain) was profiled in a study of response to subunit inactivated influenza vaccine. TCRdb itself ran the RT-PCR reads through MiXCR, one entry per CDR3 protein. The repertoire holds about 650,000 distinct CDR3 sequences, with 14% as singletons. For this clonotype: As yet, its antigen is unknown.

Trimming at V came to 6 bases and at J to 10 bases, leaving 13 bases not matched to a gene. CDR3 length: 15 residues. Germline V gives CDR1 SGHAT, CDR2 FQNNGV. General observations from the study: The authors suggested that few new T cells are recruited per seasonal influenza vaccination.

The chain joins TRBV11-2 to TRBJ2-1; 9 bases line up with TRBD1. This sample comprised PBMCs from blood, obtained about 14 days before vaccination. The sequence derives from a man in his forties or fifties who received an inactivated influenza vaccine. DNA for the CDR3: TGTGCCAGCAGGTTCGGGACAGGGCAGGTGGGCGAGCAGTTCTTC. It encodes CASRFGTGQVGEQFF. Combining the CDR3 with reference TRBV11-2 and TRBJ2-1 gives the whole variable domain EAGVAQSPRYKIIEKRQSVAFWCNPISGHATLYWYQQILGQGPKLLIQFQNNGVVDDSQLPKDRFSAERLKGVDSTLKIQPAKLEDSAVYLCASRFGTGQVGEQFFGPGTRLTVL.